The clone carrying this TCR beta chain has only a few counts. Its antigen remains unidentified. The authors amplified TCR beta CDR3 regions, and they did so from RNA transcripts for repertoire sequencing. First-round RT-PCR used HTBI primers; second-round multiplex PCR followed. TCRdb used MiXCR to reprocess the multiplex PCR reads, holding one entry per CDR3 protein. The table shows 650,000 to 900,000 distinct CDR3 sequences, with roughly 40% occurring only once. Orbital computed tomography, together with clinical symptoms, serum thyroxine, TRAb and thyroid ultrasound, was used for diagnosis. From fresh peripheral blood, roughly 9.3 ml in volume, the PBMCs were obtained. V lost 6 bases and J 4 bases, leaving 22 bases between the germline ends. Germline CDR1 DFQATT, CDR2 SNEGSKA (reference sequence). The CDR3 spans 15 residues. This sample was taken from a study of Graves' ophthalmopathy and Graves' hyperthyroidism. The study's findings and limits: Discrimination between ophthalmopathy and stable hyperthyroidism by a 13-signature model showed about 85% sensitivity and less than 84% specificity.

The V call is TRBV20-1, the J call TRBJ2-7; D call uncertain. This TCR derives from an adult man with Graves' ophthalmopathy. The sequenced sample was peripheral blood. The CDR3 reads CSADSNGRKRYEQYF. The CDR3 nucleotides are TGCAGTGCAGACTCTAACGGCAGGAAGAGGTACGAGCAGTACTTC.